The source of this T cell receptor beta chain is a study of control samples from healthy donors and cancer patients. Sequenced by immunoSEQ multiplex PCR; TCRdb stores in-frame clones only, minus some. The sample holds roughly 40,000 clones; 92% are singletons and the top ten take more than 3%. The CDR3 is 12 residues long. V lost 4 bases and J 8 bases, leaving 11 bases between the germline ends. Germline V gene sequence: CDR1 MDHEN, CDR2 SYDVKM. The receptor's source is a woman aged 45-60 years in good health. What was sequenced was blood. V is TRBV28 and J is TRBJ1-2, with D tentatively TRBD1 (6 bases). The CDR3 region is CASSWGGRGYTF. Here the CDR3 DNA reads TGTGCCAGCAGTTGGGGGGGCAGGGGCTACACCTTC.